This T cell receptor beta chain was obtained from a study of early T cells in non-severe SARS-CoV-2 infection. This clonotype showed up just a few times. Each CDR3 protein gets one entry after TCRdb re-called the 5' RACE reads with MiXCR. The table has some 80,000 distinct CDR3 sequences, about an eighth seen once. The V and J ends lost 0 bases and 0 bases respectively, with 9 bases between them. Germline CDR1 and CDR2: SGDLS and YYNGEE. The CDR3 length is 16 residues. Sequenced input: whole blood. The receptor comes from an adult who was a healthcare worker with PCR-confirmed SARS-CoV-2 infection or an uninfected control (not recorded which). The gene calls are TRBV9 and TRBJ2-2; either TRBD1 or TRBD2 may fit D (5 bases each). As DNA, the CDR3 is TGTGCCAGCAGCGTAGGGGACGTAGCGAACACCGGGGAGCTGTTTTTT. It encodes CASSVGDVANTGELFF. Full variable domain (rest looked up from reference TRBV9 and TRBJ2-2): DSGVTQTPKHLITATGQRVTLRCSPRSGDLSVYWYQQSLDQGLQFLIQYYNGEERAKGNILERFSAQQFPDLHSELNLSSLELGDSALYFCASSVGDVANTGELFFGEGSRLTVL.